The entry below describes one TCR beta chain. A few counts support this clone. Which antigen it targets is not known. Mismatch with germline at one junction end may stem from a read error. The record originates from a study of blood T cell repertoires in COVID-19 (dated by TCRdb to 2018 to 2020). Describing the broader study: Samples from collaborators originated in the United States, Italy and Spain and spanned both the acute and convalescent phases of COVID-19. Where HLA class I and class II types were available, the types were taken from metadata supplied by the sample provider, not from assay-based typing. Deeply sampled blood TCRbeta repertoires from subjects exposed to, actively infected with, or recovered from COVID-19 were included in the dataset. Samples came from the ongoing ImmuneRACE study (first 160 participants) plus 1,254 subjects from 6 global collaborators. The material from the prospective study consisted of cDNA or gDNA derived from T cells, B-cell-depleted T cells, or PBMCs. The repertoires were made available in a free public database intended to serve as a resource for research on the immune response to SARS-CoV-2. Sample metadata almost always included a de-identified subject ID, COVID-19 status, age in years and sex. General findings and caveats noted by the study authors: How much clinical and demographic metadata was included differed by source and by participant, and the metadata was provided uncurated.

Whole blood was collected in K2EDTA tubes by collaborating institutions according to the institutions' own protocols. Collaborator samples were shipped for TCRbeta analysis as frozen whole blood, isolated PBMCs, or DNA extracted from either sample type. The CDR3 holds 14 amino acids from the cysteine to the phenylalanine. Only the CDR3 portion is preserved as DNA: 42 bases, with reading frame beginning at the first base. The germline V gene supplies CDR1 SGDLS and CDR2 YYNGEE. TCRbeta CDR3 regions were amplified from genomic DNA by means of the immunoSEQ Assay, a bias-controlled multiplex PCR. The original pipeline was this. Nucleated cell counts per sample were estimated from amplification of reference gene primers within the assay. To quantify the absolute abundance of each unique TCRbeta CDR3 rearrangement, sequence reads were collapsed and filtered. For each sample, productive Simpson clonality was calculated as the square root of Simpson's diversity index over productive rearrangements. Drawn from immuneACCESS, this table holds only the in-frame rearrangements with V and J called that TCRdb kept. Clones are partly lost; checked studies trace under half to an unresolved V gene and leave the rest unexplained. V and J calls and clone size are as listed in that table; D and trimming were resolved from the DNA. This sample gives around 110,000 clones in total; about 89% of them show up just once. Less than 1.5% of the sample is held by the ten biggest clonotypes.

This receptor was identified in a woman in her twenties or thirties with acute or convalescent COVID-19. The sample taken for sequencing was peripheral blood. This receptor chain uses TRBV9 and TRBJ2-2, with TRBD2 as a weak D call on 6 bases. The sequence in DNA is TGTGCCACCAGCAAACAGACTAGGCCTGGGGAGCTGTTTTTT. Protein translation: CATSKQTRPGELFF.